This T cell receptor beta chain was sequenced during a study of Ad26.COV2.S vaccination and SARS-CoV-2 variants. Repertoires were generated with immunoSEQ multiplex PCR, while TCRdb's copy carries only in-frame clones and drops some. The sample has about 500,000 clones; about nine tenths are singletons. The treatment is: roughly 20 received Ad26.COV2.S at low or high dose, single or two shots; a few received placebo; per-sample allocation not given. Sampling happened 63 days after the first vaccine or placebo injection. The CDR3 loop spans 14 amino acids. Germline values: CDR1 SGHAT, CDR2 FQNNGV. With 3 bases removed from V and 4 bases from J, the gap between germline ends came to 11 bases.

The chain carries TRBV11-2 and TRBJ2-3; D is perhaps TRBD1 (6 bases). This clonotype was sampled from a person between 18 and 65 years old who received the Ad26.COV2.S COVID-19 vaccine or a placebo. The sample in question was peripheral blood, obtained in a trial of Ad26.COV2.S vaccine versus placebo. The CDR3 DNA follows: TGTGCCAGCAGCTTCCGGGACAAGGCAGATACGCAGTATTTT. It encodes CASSFRDKADTQYF.